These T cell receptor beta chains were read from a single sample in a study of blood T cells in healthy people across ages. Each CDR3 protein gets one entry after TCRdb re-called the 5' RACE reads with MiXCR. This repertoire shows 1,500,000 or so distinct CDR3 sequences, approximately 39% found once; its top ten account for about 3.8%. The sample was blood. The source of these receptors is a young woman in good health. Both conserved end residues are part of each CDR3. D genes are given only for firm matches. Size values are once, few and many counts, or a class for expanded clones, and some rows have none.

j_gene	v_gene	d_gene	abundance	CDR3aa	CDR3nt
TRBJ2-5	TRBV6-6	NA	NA	CASSYSQAQETQYF	TGTGCCAGCAGTTACTCCCAGGCCCAAGAGACCCAGTACTTC
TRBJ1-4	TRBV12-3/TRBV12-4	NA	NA	CASSFIQEKLFF	TGTGCCAGCAGTTTTATACAGGAAAAACTGTTTTTT
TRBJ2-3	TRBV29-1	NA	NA	CSAAAWDTQYF	TGCAGCGCCGCCGCTTGGGATACGCAGTATTTT
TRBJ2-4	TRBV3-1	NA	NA	CASSPQRIAKNIQYF	TGTGCCAGCAGCCCACAAAGAATAGCCAAAAACATTCAGTACTTC
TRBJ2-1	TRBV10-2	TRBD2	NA	CASKGLLAGGEVSYNEQFF	TGCGCCAGCAAAGGGTTACTAGCGGGGGGCGAGGTATCCTACAATGAGCAGTTCTTC
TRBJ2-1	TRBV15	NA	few	CATSKAADSYNEQFF	TGTGCCACCAGCAAGGCGGCGGACTCCTACAATGAGCAGTTCTTC
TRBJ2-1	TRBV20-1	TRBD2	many	CSAGLAGYNEQFF	TGCAGCGCCGGACTAGCGGGATACAATGAGCAGTTCTTC
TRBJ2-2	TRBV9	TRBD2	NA	CASSTASGATGELFF	TGTGCCAGCAGCACCGCTAGCGGGGCGACCGGGGAGCTGTTTTTT
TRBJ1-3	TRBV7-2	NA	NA	CASSTQQDGYSGNTIYF	TGTGCCAGCAGCACCCAACAGGATGGGTACTCTGGAAACACCATATATTTT
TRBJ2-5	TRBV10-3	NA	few	CAISESAGEETQYF	TGTGCCATCAGTGAGTCTGCAGGGGAGGAGACCCAGTACTTC
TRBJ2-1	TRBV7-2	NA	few	CASSPQAATQFF	TGTGCCAGCAGTCCCCAGGCGGCTACACAGTTCTTC
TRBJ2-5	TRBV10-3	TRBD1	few	CAISLGQQETQYF	TGTGCCATCAGCTTGGGACAGCAAGAGACCCAGTACTTC
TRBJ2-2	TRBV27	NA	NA	CASSSIEAEGINTGELFF	TGTGCCAGCAGCTCGATAGAAGCGGAGGGAATAAATACCGGGGAGCTGTTTTTT
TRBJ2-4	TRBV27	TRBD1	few	CASSLSSGTGERKNIQYF	TGTGCCAGCAGTTTATCTTCCGGGACAGGGGAGCGGAAAAACATTCAGTACTTC
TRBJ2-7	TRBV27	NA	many	CASSLSGNYEQYF	TGTGCCAGCAGCTTATCGGGTAACTACGAGCAGTACTTC
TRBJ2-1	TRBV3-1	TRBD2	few	CASSPTSGGFYNEQFF	TGTGCCAGCAGCCCCACTAGCGGGGGGTTCTACAATGAGCAGTTCTTC
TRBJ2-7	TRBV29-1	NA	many	CSVVGPLGEQYF	TGCAGCGTTGTCGGTCCTTTGGGGGAGCAGTACTTC
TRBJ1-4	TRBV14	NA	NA	CASSQRTAYNEKLFF	TGTGCCAGCAGCCAGAGGACGGCATATAATGAAAAACTGTTTTTT
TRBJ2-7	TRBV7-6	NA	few	CASSAGFSTPYEQYF	TGTGCCAGCAGCGCAGGGTTTTCCACCCCCTACGAGCAGTACTTC
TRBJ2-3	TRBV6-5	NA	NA	CASSYARGVVSTDTQYF	TGTGCCAGCAGTTACGCCCGAGGAGTGGTTAGCACAGATACGCAGTATTTT
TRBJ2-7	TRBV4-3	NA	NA	CASSQDPHSSYEQYF	TGCGCCAGCAGCCAAGATCCACACAGCTCCTACGAGCAGTACTTC
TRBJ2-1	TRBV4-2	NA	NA	CASSRTLGTEDNEQFF	TGTGCCAGCAGCCGCACGCTGGGGACTGAAGACAATGAGCAGTTCTTC
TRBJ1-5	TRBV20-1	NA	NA	CSALPLNQPQHF	TGCAGTGCCCTACCCCTAAATCAGCCCCAGCATTTT
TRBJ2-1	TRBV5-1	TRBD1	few	CASSLGQGQGEQFF	TGCGCCAGCAGCTTGGGACAGGGCCAAGGGGAGCAGTTCTTC
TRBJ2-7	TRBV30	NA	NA	CAWSGNFEQYF	TGTGCCTGGAGCGGAAACTTCGAGCAGTACTTC
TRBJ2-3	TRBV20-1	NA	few	CSARDQSAGTVNTDTQYF	TGCAGTGCTAGAGATCAATCCGCGGGGACGGTCAACACAGATACGCAGTATTTT
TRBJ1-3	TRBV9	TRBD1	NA	CASSVVGTGAPGNTIYF	TGTGCCAGCAGCGTAGTTGGGACAGGAGCTCCTGGAAACACCATATATTTT
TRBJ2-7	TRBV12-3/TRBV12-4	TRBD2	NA	CASRPLAGADEQYF	TGTGCCAGCAGACCTCTAGCGGGAGCCGACGAGCAGTACTTC
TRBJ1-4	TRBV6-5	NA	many	CASRQGREKLFF	TGTGCCAGCCGGCAGGGTCGAGAAAAACTGTTTTTT
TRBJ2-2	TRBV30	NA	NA	CAWSVYNTGELFF	TGTGCCTGGAGTGTATATAACACCGGGGAGCTGTTTTTT
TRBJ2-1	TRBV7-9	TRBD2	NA	CASSLGPRTSGKGSEQFF	TGTGCCAGCAGCTTAGGCCCTAGAACTAGCGGGAAGGGGAGTGAGCAGTTCTTC
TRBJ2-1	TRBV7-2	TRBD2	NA	CASSTTSGVSEQFF	TGTGCCAGCAGCACCACTAGCGGAGTCAGTGAGCAGTTCTTC
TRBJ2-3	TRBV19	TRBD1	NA	CASSRTGFDTQYF	TGTGCCAGTAGTAGGACAGGGTTTGATACGCAGTATTTT
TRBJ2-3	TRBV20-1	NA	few	CSARPAVDTQYF	TGCAGTGCTAGACCTGCCGTAGACACGCAGTATTTT
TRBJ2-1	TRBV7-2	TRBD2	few	CASSQPGLVGNEQFF	TGTGCCAGCAGTCAACCGGGACTAGTGGGCAATGAGCAGTTCTTC
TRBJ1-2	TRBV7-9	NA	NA	CASSCNQGYGYTF	TGTGCCAGCAGCTGTAACCAGGGATATGGCTACACCTTC
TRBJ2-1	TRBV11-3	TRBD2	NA	CASSEGLAGGPLNNEQFF	TGTGCCAGCAGCGAGGGACTAGCGGGGGGGCCTTTGAACAATGAGCAGTTCTTC
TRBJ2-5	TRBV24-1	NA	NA	CATSGGTYQETQYF	TGTGCCACCAGTGGTGGGACCTACCAAGAGACCCAGTACTTC
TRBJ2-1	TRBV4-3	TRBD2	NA	CASSLPGRGVYEQFF	TGCGCCAGCAGCCTCCCAGGCCGGGGGGTATATGAGCAGTTCTTC
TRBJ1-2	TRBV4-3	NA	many	CASSQEFRISNYGYTF	TGCGCCAGCAGCCAAGAGTTCAGGATCTCTAACTATGGCTACACCTTC
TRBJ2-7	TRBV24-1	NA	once	CATRDFGSLTAYEQYF	TGCGCCACCCGTGATTTCGGCTCACTGACAGCCTACGAGCAGTACTTC
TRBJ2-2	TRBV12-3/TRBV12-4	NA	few	CASSISGSNTGELFF	TGTGCCAGCAGTATCAGCGGATCGAACACCGGGGAGCTGTTTTTT